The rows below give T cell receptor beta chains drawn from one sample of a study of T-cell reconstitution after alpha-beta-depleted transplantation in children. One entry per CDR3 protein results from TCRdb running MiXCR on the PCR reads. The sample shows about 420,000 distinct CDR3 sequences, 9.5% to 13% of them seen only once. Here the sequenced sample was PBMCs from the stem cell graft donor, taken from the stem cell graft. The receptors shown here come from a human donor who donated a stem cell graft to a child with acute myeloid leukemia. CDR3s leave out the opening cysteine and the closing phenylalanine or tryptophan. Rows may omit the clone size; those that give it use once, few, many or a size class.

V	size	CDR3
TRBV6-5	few	ASSYLGLAGINEQF
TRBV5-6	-	ASSSDRRRADTQY
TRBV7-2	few	ASSLEGYGRGAQY
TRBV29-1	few	SGRLATTDTQY
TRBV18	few	ASSAQRGSGINEQF
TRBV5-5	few	ASSSPSSAGDTQY
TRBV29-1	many	SVEGGTGTGTEAF
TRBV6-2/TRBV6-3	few	ASRTDSTGLWFGQY
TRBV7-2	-	ASSFAGGEKF
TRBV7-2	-	ASSSERGPTSQY
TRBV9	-	ASSPIGLDGYT
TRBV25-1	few	ASSEGGLVNEQF
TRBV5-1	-	ASSRDFPNTGELF
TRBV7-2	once	ASSQRTSGSIEQF
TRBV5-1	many	ASSTGNTGELF
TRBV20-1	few	SANRLAGGSNEQF
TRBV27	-	ASTPSEGNTEAF
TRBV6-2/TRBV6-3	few	ASGAGAHEQY
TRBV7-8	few	ASSFGTGRGSPLH
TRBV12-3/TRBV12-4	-	ASSKLAGLAKNIQY
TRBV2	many	ASTPSGRNEQY
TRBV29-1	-	SVPGTHNEQF
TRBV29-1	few	SVRLWEKLF
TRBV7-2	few	ASSPGPGRTKNIQY
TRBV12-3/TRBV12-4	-	ASSLGTGGKEKLF
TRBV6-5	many	ASSYDPLPGSYNSPLH
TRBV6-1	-	ASRFTGANEQF
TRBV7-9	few	ASSSLITGELF
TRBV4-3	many	ASSQVVGGVGELF
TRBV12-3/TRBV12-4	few	ASSQQGRREF
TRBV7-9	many	ASSLAVSSYNSPLH
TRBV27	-	ASSSRTSGRSEQF
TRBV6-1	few	ASSKGQGTGGTEAF
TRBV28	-	ASIGSPAQGNYEQY
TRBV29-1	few	SVEGGVNYGYT
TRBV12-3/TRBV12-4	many	ASSFSNTEAF
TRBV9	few	ASSVVSSGSTSEQF
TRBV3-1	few	ASSPSRTGSSPLH
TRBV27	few	ASKLRQGFYEKLF
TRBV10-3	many	AIGRPLENTEAF
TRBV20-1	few	SARDRTSGSGETQY
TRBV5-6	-	ASSPRRSSYNEQF
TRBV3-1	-	ASSQTGIRDYGYT
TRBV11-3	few	ASSLYHQPQH
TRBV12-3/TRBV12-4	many	ASRPTRGLRNTGELF
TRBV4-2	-	ASSPGTLFPHEQY
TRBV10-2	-	ASSDETPADTQY
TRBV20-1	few	SARGRYNQPQH
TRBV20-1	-	SADPGGLNTEAF
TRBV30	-	AWRRGAQDGSGANVLT
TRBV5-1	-	ASSLEGTGANVLT
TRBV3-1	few	ASSQPPNSGASGQETQY
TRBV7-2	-	ASSFFREQY
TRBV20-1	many	SAIEGNLWGGNNEQF
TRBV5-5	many	ASSSPGAAYNEQF